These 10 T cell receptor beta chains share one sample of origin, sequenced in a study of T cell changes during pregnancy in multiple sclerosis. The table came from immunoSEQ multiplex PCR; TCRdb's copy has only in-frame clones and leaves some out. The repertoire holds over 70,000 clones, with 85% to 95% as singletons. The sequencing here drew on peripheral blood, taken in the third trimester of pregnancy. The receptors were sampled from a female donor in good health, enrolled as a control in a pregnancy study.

CDR3 DNA: TGTGCCAGCAGTTTAACGACAGGGGGCAACACTGAAGCTTTCTTT. As protein: CASSLTTGGNTEAFF. The rearrangement links TRBV27 to TRBJ1-1; 10 nucleotides match TRBD1. Germline V gene sequence: CDR1 MNHEY, CDR2 SMNVEV (reference sequence). Germline trimming cut 2 bases from V and 2 bases from J; bases unmatched to any gene: 2. This CDR3 has 15 residues.

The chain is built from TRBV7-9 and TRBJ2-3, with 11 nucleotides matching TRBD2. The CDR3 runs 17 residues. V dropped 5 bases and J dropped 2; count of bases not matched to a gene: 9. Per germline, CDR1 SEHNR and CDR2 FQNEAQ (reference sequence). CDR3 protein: CASSPSGTSGTTDTQYF. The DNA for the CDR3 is TGTGCCAGCAGCCCATCAGGGACTAGCGGAACCACAGATACGCAGTATTTT.

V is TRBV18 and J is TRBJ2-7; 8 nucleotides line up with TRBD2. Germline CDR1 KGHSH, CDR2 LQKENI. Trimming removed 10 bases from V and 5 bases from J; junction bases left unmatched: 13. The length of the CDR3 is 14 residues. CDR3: CATIRGGRGDEQYF. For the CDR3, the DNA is TGTGCCACCATCCGGGGGGGCCGGGGCGACGAGCAGTACTTC.

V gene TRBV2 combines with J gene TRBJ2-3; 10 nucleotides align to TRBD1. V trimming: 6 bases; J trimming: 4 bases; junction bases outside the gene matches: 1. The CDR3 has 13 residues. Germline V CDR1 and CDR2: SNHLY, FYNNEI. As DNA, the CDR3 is TGTGCCAGCAGCGGACAGGGGGCAGATACGCAGTATTTT. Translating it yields CASSGQGADTQYF.

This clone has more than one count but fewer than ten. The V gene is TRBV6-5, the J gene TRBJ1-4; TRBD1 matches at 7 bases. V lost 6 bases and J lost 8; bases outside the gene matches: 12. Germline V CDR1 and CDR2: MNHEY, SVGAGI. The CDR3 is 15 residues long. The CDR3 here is CASRSTGEEFEKLFF. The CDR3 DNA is TGTGCCAGCAGGTCTACAGGGGAGGAATTCGAAAAACTGTTTTTT.

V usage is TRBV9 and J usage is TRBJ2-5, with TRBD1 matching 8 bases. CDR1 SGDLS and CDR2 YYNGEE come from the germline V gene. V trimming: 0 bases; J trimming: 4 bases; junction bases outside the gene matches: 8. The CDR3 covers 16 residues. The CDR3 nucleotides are TGTGCCAGCAGCGTAGATGACAGGGGAATCGGAGAGACCCAGTACTTC. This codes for CASSVDDRGIGETQYF.

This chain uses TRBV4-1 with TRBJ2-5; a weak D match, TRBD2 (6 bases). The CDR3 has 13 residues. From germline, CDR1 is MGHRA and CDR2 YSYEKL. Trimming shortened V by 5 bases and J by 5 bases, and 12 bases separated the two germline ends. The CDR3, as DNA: TGCGCCAGCAGCGAGGGACTTAGGGAGACCCAGTACTTC. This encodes CASSEGLRETQYF.

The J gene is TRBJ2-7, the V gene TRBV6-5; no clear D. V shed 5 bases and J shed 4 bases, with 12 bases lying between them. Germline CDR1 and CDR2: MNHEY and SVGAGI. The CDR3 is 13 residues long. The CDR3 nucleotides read TGTGCCAGCAGTCCGACCTCGCGGTACGAGCAGTACTTC. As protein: CASSPTSRYEQYF.

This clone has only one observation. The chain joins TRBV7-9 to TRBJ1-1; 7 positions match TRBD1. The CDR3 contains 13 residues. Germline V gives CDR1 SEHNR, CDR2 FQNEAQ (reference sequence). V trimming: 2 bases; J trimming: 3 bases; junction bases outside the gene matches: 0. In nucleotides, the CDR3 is TGTGCCAGCAGCTTAACAGGGGACACTGAAGCTTTCTTT. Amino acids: CASSLTGDTEAFF.

The CDR3 DNA is TGTGCCAGCAGCTTGGCCTCTGGCGGGAGGGCCGGTGAGACCCAGTACTTC. Its protein is CASSLASGGRAGETQYF. The chain employs TRBV5-8 and TRBJ2-5, with 9 bases that match TRBD2. Germline V CDR1 and CDR2: SGHTS, YDEGEE. V shed 0 bases, J shed 5 bases, and the junction held 11 bases outside the gene matches. The CDR3 totals 17 residues.